A selection of T cell receptor beta chains follows, all from one sample in a study of cytomegalovirus exposure and HLA in healthy donors. Assay used: immunoSEQ multiplex PCR; TCRdb lists only in-frame clones, some missing. The sample records 200,000 to 250,000 clones, approximately 80% being singletons. The source material was PBMCs. The origin of the receptors is a girl under 18 in good health and CMV-seronegative. The CDR3 runs from the conserved cysteine through the conserved F or W. A D gene is named only where the DNA matches it firmly. Size values are once, few and many counts, or a class for expanded clones, and some rows have none.

cdr3_length j_call d_call clone_size v_call cdr3_aa cdr3_nt
17 TRBJ2-7 TRBD1 NA TRBV6-4 CASSGSSAQGVCYEQYF TGTGCCAGCAGTGGGTCTAGTGCACAGGGGGTTTGCTACGAGCAGTACTTC
13 TRBJ2-5 NA NA TRBV5-1 CASSVRDRETQYF TGCGCCAGCAGCGTCCGGGATCGGGAGACCCAGTACTTC
16 TRBJ2-1 TRBD2 NA TRBV7-3 CASSSTSGRGLGEQFF TGTGCCAGCAGCTCTACTAGCGGGAGAGGGTTGGGTGAGCAGTTCTTC
14 TRBJ2-7 NA NA TRBV4-1 CASSLRQGKDEQYF TGCGCCAGCAGCCTTCGGCAGGGGAAGGACGAGCAGTACTTC
12 TRBJ1-1 NA few TRBV5-6 CASSLVRREAFF TGTGCCAGCAGCTTGGTTCGAAGGGAGGCTTTCTTT
19 TRBJ2-6 TRBD1 NA TRBV9 CASSARPGQPNSGANVLTF TGTGCCAGCAGCGCCAGGCCGGGACAGCCAAACTCTGGGGCCAACGTCCTGACTTTC
15 TRBJ1-4 NA NA TRBV27 CASSLYGQDNEKLFF TGTGCCAGCAGTTTATACGGACAAGATAATGAAAAACTGTTTTTT
11 TRBJ1-1 NA NA TRBV19 CASSRGREAFF TGTGCCAGTAGCCGCGGCCGTGAAGCTTTCTTT
15 TRBJ1-2 TRBD1 NA TRBV6-1 CASSSVTGESDGYTF TGTGCCAGCAGTTCTGTGACAGGGGAGTCGGATGGCTACACCTTC
13 TRBJ1-2 NA NA TRBV6-1 CASSEGGFYGYTF TGTGCCAGCAGTGAGGGAGGATTCTATGGCTACACCTTC
16 TRBJ2-7 NA NA TRBV15 CATSRGLQGIDYEQYF TGTGCCACCAGCAGAGGCCTACAGGGAATAGACTACGAGCAGTACTTC
15 TRBJ2-5 TRBD1 NA TRBV27 CASSSRTGVAETQYF TGTGCCAGCAGTTCGAGGACAGGGGTTGCAGAGACCCAGTACTTC
15 TRBJ2-5 TRBD2 NA TRBV5-1 CASSSLADTQETQYF TGCGCCAGCAGCTCGCTAGCGGATACCCAAGAGACCCAGTACTTC